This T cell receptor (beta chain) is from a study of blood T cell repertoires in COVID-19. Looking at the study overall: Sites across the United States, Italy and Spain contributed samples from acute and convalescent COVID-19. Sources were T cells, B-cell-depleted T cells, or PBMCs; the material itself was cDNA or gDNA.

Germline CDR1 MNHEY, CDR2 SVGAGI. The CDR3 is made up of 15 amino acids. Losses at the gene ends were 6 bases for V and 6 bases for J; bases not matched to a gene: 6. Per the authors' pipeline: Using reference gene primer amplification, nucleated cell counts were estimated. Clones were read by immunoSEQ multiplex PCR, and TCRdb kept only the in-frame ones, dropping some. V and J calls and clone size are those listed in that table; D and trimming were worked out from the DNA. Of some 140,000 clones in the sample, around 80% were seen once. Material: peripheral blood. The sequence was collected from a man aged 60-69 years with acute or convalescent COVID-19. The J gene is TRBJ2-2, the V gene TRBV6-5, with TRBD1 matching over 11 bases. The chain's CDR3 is CASRPGTGGAGELFF. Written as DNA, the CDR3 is TGTGCCAGCAGGCCTGGGACAGGGGGAGCCGGGGAGCTGTTTTTT.